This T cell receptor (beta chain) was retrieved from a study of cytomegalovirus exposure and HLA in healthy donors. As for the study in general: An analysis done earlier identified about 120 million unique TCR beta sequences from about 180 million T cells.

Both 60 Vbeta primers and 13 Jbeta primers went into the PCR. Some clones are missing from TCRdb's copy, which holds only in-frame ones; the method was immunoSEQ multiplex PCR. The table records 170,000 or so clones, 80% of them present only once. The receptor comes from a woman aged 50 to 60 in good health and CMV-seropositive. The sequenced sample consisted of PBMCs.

The CDR3 region is CATSREAGVSGELFF. In DNA form, the CDR3 reads TGTGCCACCAGCAGAGAGGCGGGGGTGAGCGGGGAGCTGTTTTTT. This chain uses TRBV15 with TRBJ2-2, with TRBD2 matching 7 bases. Germline CDR1 is LNHNV and CDR2 is YYDKDF (reference sequence). V dropped 0 bases and J dropped 7; count of bases not matched to a gene: 5. The CDR3 loop spans 15 amino acids.